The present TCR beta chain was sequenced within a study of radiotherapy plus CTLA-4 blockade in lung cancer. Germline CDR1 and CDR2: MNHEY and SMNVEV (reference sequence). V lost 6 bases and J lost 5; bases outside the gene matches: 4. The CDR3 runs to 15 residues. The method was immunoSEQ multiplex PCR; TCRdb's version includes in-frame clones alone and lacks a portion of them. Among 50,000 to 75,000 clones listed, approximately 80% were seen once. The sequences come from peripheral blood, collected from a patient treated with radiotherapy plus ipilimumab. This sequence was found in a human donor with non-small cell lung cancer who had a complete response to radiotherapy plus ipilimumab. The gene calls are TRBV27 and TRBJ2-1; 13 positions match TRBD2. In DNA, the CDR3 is TGTGCCAGCAGCCCGACTAGCGGGAGGAACAATGAGCAGTTCTTC. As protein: CASSPTSGRNNEQFF.